This record covers a single T cell receptor (beta chain). The antigen is undetermined. Germline V gene lookup returns CDR1 MRHNA and CDR2 SNTAGT. The CDR3 is made up of 11 amino acids. Trimming removed 7 bases at V and 6 bases at J, with 9 bases between. The data are from a study of graft-versus-host responses after intestinal transplantation. Whole-study context: Recipients were all induced with anti-thymocyte globulin, then given tacrolimus and steroids for 2 to 3 years. Study-wide points: The presence of high graft-versus-host to host-versus-graft clonal ratios in allografts characterized patients with graft-donor T cell macrochimerism.

Profiling relied on immunoSEQ multiplex PCR, and the TCRdb table lists in-frame clones only, not all of them. The table records approximately 100,000 clones, over 85% of them present only once. This sequence joins TRBV6-4 and TRBJ1-2; D call uncertain. The receptor was isolated from a human donor who received an intestinal transplant. This specimen consisted of unstimulated CD8+ T cells sorted from spleen or lymph node cells, obtained before intestinal transplant. CDR3 bases: TGTGCCAGCAAGGGTCTCCATGGCTACACCTTC. Translating gives CASKGLHGYTF.